Below, one TCR beta chain is given with its context. The V segment lost 5 bases and the J segment 6 bases; nucleotides outside the gene matches: 9. CDR1 and CDR2 (germline): LNHDA, SQIVND (reference sequence). The CDR3 contains 15 residues. Original processing notes: The assay estimated nucleated cells by amplifying reference gene primers. Clones were read by immunoSEQ multiplex PCR, and TCRdb kept only the in-frame ones, dropping some. The V and J calls and clone size are taken from that table; D and trimming were inferred from the DNA. The table includes more than 350,000 clones, around 87% detected once. Seattle's cohort entered during active infection and was followed longitudinally. These data belong to a study of blood T cell repertoires in COVID-19. Study context: Sources were T cells, B-cell-depleted T cells, or PBMCs; the material itself was cDNA or gDNA.

The specimen sequenced was peripheral blood. This sequence was found in a woman aged 25-40 years with COVID-19, enrolled during active disease. The chain uses TRBV19 and TRBJ1-2; 10 bases line up with TRBD1. The chain's CDR3 is CASSHPGTGVDGYTF. DNA of the CDR3: TGTGCCAGTAGTCACCCCGGGACAGGGGTCGATGGCTACACCTTC.